This T cell receptor beta chain is from a study of metastatic and nonmetastatic thyroid tumors. Study as a whole: The comparison covered peripheral blood and tumor or nodule tissue in malignant and benign thyroid patients.

All patients were treatment-naive before thyroid surgery. This clone was detected ten times or more. TCRdb re-called the PCR reads with MiXCR. The repertoire includes about 92,000 clones, under 15% of them detected once, and 3% to 4.5% sits in the top ten. V was pared by 5 bases and J by 6 bases, with 6 bases of the junction left unmatched. CDR3 length equals 13 residues. Germline CDR1 MNHEY, CDR2 SMNVEV (reference sequence). The chain uses TRBV27 and TRBJ2-7, with 8 bases identical to TRBD2. The clonotype originates from a female donor with papillary thyroid cancer or a benign thyroid nodule (not recorded which). Some clones in this sample may be carry-over from other donors' samples. The specimen was blood. The CDR3 region is CASSLTGTSEQYF. CDR3 sequence (DNA): TGTGCCAGCAGTCTCACCGGGACTAGCGAGCAGTACTTC.